This is a list of T cell receptor beta chains from one sample in a study of blood T cell repertoires in COVID-19. The protocol was immunoSEQ multiplex PCR, while the TCRdb copy is restricted to in-frame clones and leaves out a portion. The table lists around 140,000 clones, 88% of them singletons. Sequences were obtained from peripheral blood. These receptor sequences come from an older woman with acute or convalescent COVID-19. Each CDR3 is given with its conserved first and last residue. D genes are given only for firm matches. Size tells how often a clone was seen (once, few, many) or the class of an expanded clone, and some rows leave it out.

TRBV6-5	TRBJ1-6	-	-	CASSSGERRSPLHF	TGTGCCAGCAGTTCAGGGGAACGGAGATCACCCCTCCACTTT
TRBV6-5	TRBJ1-4	-	-	CASSYSGALNEKLFF	TGTGCCAGCAGTTACTCAGGGGCCTTAAATGAAAAACTGTTTTTT
TRBV7-2	TRBJ1-6	-	-	CASSFTGSPLHF	TGTGCCAGCAGCTTTACGGGTTCACCCCTCCACTTT
TRBV19	TRBJ1-2	-	TRBD1	CASSVSGQVNGYTF	TGTGCCAGTAGTGTCTCAGGACAGGTTAATGGCTACACCTTC
TRBV5-1	TRBJ2-5	once	-	CASSSLETQYF	TGCGCCAGCAGCTCATTAGAGACCCAGTACTTC
TRBV29-1	TRBJ1-1	few	-	CSVAFGGSTEAFF	TGCAGCGTGGCATTCGGGGGTAGCACTGAAGCTTTCTTT
TRBV5-1	TRBJ2-2	-	-	CASSLATGDRNTGELFF	TGCGCCAGCAGCTTGGCGACGGGGGACAGGAACACCGGGGAGCTGTTTTTT
TRBV19	TRBJ2-5	-	TRBD2	CASSIGAGGPGETQYF	TGTGCCAGTAGTATCGGAGCGGGGGGGCCGGGAGAGACCCAGTACTTC
TRBV19	TRBJ1-1	-	-	CASSIPGWNTEAFF	TGTGCCAGTAGTATACCAGGGTGGAACACTGAAGCTTTCTTT
TRBV3-1/TRBV3-2	TRBJ2-1	-	TRBD2	CASSHSGGRREQFF	TGTGCCAGCAGCCATAGCGGGGGCCGCCGTGAGCAGTTCTTC
TRBV5-5	TRBJ1-1	-	-	CASSLKDRATEAFF	TGTGCCAGCAGCTTGAAAGACAGAGCTACTGAAGCTTTCTTT
TRBV18	TRBJ1-2	-	-	CASSPAEADGGYTF	TGTGCCAGCTCACCAGCCGAGGCAGACGGAGGCTACACCTTC
TRBV6-5	TRBJ1-1	-	-	CASSPLGTSNTEAFF	TGTGCCAGCAGTCCCCTCGGGACATCGAACACTGAAGCTTTCTTT
TRBV28	TRBJ1-2	-	-	CASSLLGEVGYGYTF	TGTGCCAGCAGTTTATTAGGGGAAGTGGGCTATGGCTACACCTTC
TRBV3-1/TRBV3-2	TRBJ2-3	-	TRBD2	CASRWSLGRAGVGDTQYF	TGTGCCAGCAGATGGTCCCTAGGACGGGCGGGGGTTGGAGATACGCAGTATTTT
TRBV5-1	TRBJ1-2	-	-	CASRRDGQNYGYTF	TGCGCCAGCAGGAGGGACGGACAGAACTATGGCTACACCTTC
TRBV24-1	TRBJ2-2	-	-	CATSVDSNTGELFF	TGTGCCACCAGTGTGGACTCAAACACCGGGGAGCTGTTTTTT
TRBV20-1	TRBJ1-3	-	-	CSASWPGVNSGNTIYF	TGCAGTGCTAGTTGGCCAGGGGTCAATTCTGGAAACACCATATATTTT
TRBV7-9	TRBJ2-7	-	TRBD1	CASSHTGTVHYEQYF	TGTGCCAGCAGCCATACCGGGACAGTTCACTACGAGCAGTACTTC
TRBV27	TRBJ1-2	-	TRBD1	CASSLGGTGFGYTF	TGTGCCAGCAGTTTAGGCGGGACAGGGTTTGGCTACACCTTC
TRBV6-5	TRBJ2-7	-	-	CASQRGSGEQYF	TGTGCCAGCCAAAGGGGGAGCGGCGAGCAGTACTTC
TRBV28	TRBJ2-2	-	-	CASSPRGNVELFF	TGTGCCAGCAGTCCGAGGGGGAACGTTGAGCTGTTTTTT
TRBV19	TRBJ1-2	once	-	CASTTSGFDYGYTF	TGTGCCAGTACCACCTCGGGGTTTGACTATGGCTACACCTTC
TRBV3-1/TRBV3-2	TRBJ1-6	once	-	CASSQGRGLESPLHF	TGTGCCAGCAGCCAAGGCCGGGGACTAGAATCACCCCTCCACTTT
TRBV7-2	TRBJ2-1	-	-	CASSLANAGEQFF	TGTGCCAGCAGCTTAGCGAACGCGGGTGAGCAGTTCTTC
TRBV7-8	TRBJ1-2	-	TRBD1	CASSGGQGASYGYTF	TGTGCCAGCAGCGGAGGACAGGGGGCGAGCTATGGCTACACCTTC
TRBV7-2	TRBJ2-1	-	TRBD2	CASSIRTSGAWNEQFF	TGTGCCAGCAGCATCCGGACTAGCGGGGCGTGGAATGAGCAGTTCTTC
TRBV5-4	TRBJ2-3	-	-	CASRQQGGDTQYF	TGTGCCAGCAGACAACAGGGTGGCGATACGCAGTATTTT
TRBV19	TRBJ1-2	-	TRBD1	CASSIRTGQGNGGYTF	TGTGCCAGTAGTATAAGGACGGGACAGGGTAACGGCGGCTACACCTTC
TRBV19	TRBJ2-7	-	TRBD2	CASSPPGGYVPRQYF	TGTGCCAGTAGTCCGCCGGGAGGGTACGTTCCTCGGCAGTACTTC
TRBV2	TRBJ2-2	-	TRBD1	CASSVQGAGELFF	TGTGCCAGCAGTGTACAGGGGGCCGGGGAGCTGTTTTTT
TRBV10-3	TRBJ2-7	-	TRBD2	CAISGGEWQYF	TGTGCCATCAGCGGGGGGGAGTGGCAGTACTTC
TRBV9	TRBJ1-2	-	-	CASSVVGEAYGYTF	TGTGCCAGCAGCGTAGTTGGGGAGGCCTATGGCTACACCTTC
TRBV3-1/TRBV3-2	TRBJ1-2	once	TRBD1	CASSPRGQVAGYTF	TGTGCCAGCAGCCCGAGAGGACAGGTCGCTGGCTACACCTTC
TRBV7-8	TRBJ2-7	-	TRBD1	CASSLVFETGTYEQYF	TGTGCCAGCAGCTTAGTATTCGAGACAGGGACCTACGAGCAGTACTTC
TRBV6-2/TRBV6-3	TRBJ2-1	-	-	CASCQSSYNEQFF	TGTGCCAGCTGCCAGAGCTCCTACAATGAGCAGTTCTTC
TRBV6-5	TRBJ2-1	-	TRBD1	CASSYSGTAYNEQFF	TGTGCCAGCAGTTACTCGGGGACAGCGTACAATGAGCAGTTCTTC
TRBV5-8	TRBJ1-1	-	-	CASSLRTDTEAFF	TGTGCCAGCAGCTTGCGGACAGACACTGAAGCTTTCTTT
TRBV12-3/TRBV12-4	TRBJ1-2	-	-	CASSPSGRDGYTF	TGTGCCAGCAGTCCCTCGGGTCGGGATGGCTACACCTTC
TRBV4-1	TRBJ1-4	-	-	CASSQDPVSSGLTTNEKLFF	TGCGCCAGCAGCCAAGATCCAGTTAGCAGCGGACTCACAACTAATGAAAAACTGTTTTTT
TRBV19	TRBJ2-2	-	TRBD1	CASSWTGANTGELFF	TGTGCCAGTAGTTGGACAGGCGCGAACACCGGGGAGCTGTTTTTT
TRBV28	TRBJ1-2	-	TRBD1	CASSFGDRDYGYTF	TGTGCCAGCAGTTTTGGGGACAGGGACTATGGCTACACCTTC
TRBV7-6	TRBJ2-6	-	TRBD1	CASSLIGTGGAGANVLTF	TGTGCCAGCAGCTTAATCGGGACAGGGGGCGCCGGGGCCAACGTCCTGACTTTC
TRBV6-5	TRBJ2-3	-	-	CASSRSGSTDTQYF	TGTGCCAGCAGCCGGAGCGGGAGCACAGATACGCAGTATTTT
TRBV5-1	TRBJ1-1	-	-	CASTSNTEAFF	TGCGCCAGCACCTCCAACACTGAAGCTTTCTTT
TRBV4-2	TRBJ2-1	-	TRBD2	CASSRGSSYNEQFF	TGTGCCAGCAGCCGCGGGAGCTCCTACAATGAGCAGTTCTTC
TRBV24-1	TRBJ1-4	-	TRBD1	CATSDAGTAPNEKLFF	TGTGCCACCAGTGACGCCGGGACAGCTCCTAATGAAAAACTGTTTTTT
TRBV28	TRBJ1-2	-	-	CASSYPPGGVYYGYTF	TGTGCCAGCAGTTATCCCCCTGGGGGGGTTTACTATGGCTACACCTTC
TRBV5-1	TRBJ2-5	once	-	CASTRGAGVQETQYF	TGCGCCAGCACCAGGGGGGCGGGCGTTCAAGAGACCCAGTACTTC
TRBV11-3	TRBJ2-7	-	TRBD1	CASSLGAGTGVYEQYF	TGTGCCAGCAGCTTAGGGGCCGGGACAGGCGTTTACGAGCAGTACTTC
TRBV19	TRBJ1-1	-	-	CASSIMGGRAFF	TGTGCCAGTAGTATTATGGGAGGTCGAGCTTTCTTT
TRBV18	TRBJ2-3	once	TRBD2	CASSPKRESDTQYF	TGTGCCAGCTCACCAAAGCGGGAGTCAGATACGCAGTATTTT
TRBV7-2	TRBJ2-3	-	-	CASSSYLQVSTDTQYF	TGTGCCAGCAGCTCCTACCTGCAGGTGAGCACAGATACGCAGTATTTT
TRBV4-3	TRBJ1-2	-	TRBD1	CASSFIQGALGYTF	TGCGCCAGCAGCTTCATTCAGGGGGCGCTTGGCTACACCTTC
TRBV12-3/TRBV12-4	TRBJ1-2	-	-	CASSLSRGYTF	TGTGCCAGCAGTCTTAGTCGGGGCTACACCTTC